This record looks at one TCR beta chain sequence and its context. Its cognate antigen has yet to be identified. Nothing much larger sits one base from this clone, and base qualities are not available. In Seattle, one collaborating source enrolled patients while the infection was active and tracked those patients longitudinally over the course of disease. Collaborating institutions collected whole blood in K2EDTA tubes following their own protocols. For TCRbeta analysis, collaborators shipped samples as frozen whole blood, isolated PBMCs, or DNA extracted from either of those sample types. This specimen belongs to a study of blood T cell repertoires in COVID-19 (dated by TCRdb to about 2020). Study-level background: Samples from collaborators originated in the United States, Italy and Spain and spanned both the acute and convalescent phases of COVID-19. The material from the prospective study consisted of cDNA or gDNA derived from T cells, B-cell-depleted T cells, or PBMCs. Subjects who had been exposed to COVID-19, were actively infected with it, or had recovered from it provided the deeply sampled blood TCRbeta repertoires that made up the dataset. The repertoires were released in a freely available public database intended as a resource for research on the immune response to SARS-CoV-2. The samples were drawn from two sources: the first 160 participants of the ongoing ImmuneRACE study, and fewer than 1,500 subjects contributed by 6 global collaborators. The sample metadata nearly always contained a de-identified subject ID, COVID-19 status, age in years and sex. Where HLA class I and class II types were available, the types were taken from metadata supplied by the sample provider, not from assay-based typing.

The germline V gene encodes CDR1 KGHSH and CDR2 LQKENI. The CDR3 holds 15 amino acids from the cysteine to the phenylalanine. Just CDR3 DNA is preserved here, 45 bases in frame from base 1. V ends up 3 bases short and J 2 bases short, with an unmatched junction base count of 6. TCRbeta CDR3 regions were amplified from genomic DNA by means of the immunoSEQ Assay, a bias-controlled multiplex PCR. The source study handled its data this way. Nucleated cell counts per sample were estimated from amplification of reference gene primers within the assay. To quantify the absolute abundance of each unique TCRbeta CDR3 rearrangement, sequence reads were collapsed and filtered. For each sample, productive Simpson clonality was calculated as the square root of Simpson's diversity index over productive rearrangements. Here the immuneACCESS table is served through TCRdb, limited to in-frame sequences with V and J called. Missing clones are a known gap in these copies; in checked studies unresolved V genes cover under half, and the rest lacks a known reason. The V and J calls and the clone size are those of that table, but D and trimming were determined from the DNA. The sample table lists over 150,000 clones, just under 90% of them with a count of one. Around 12% of the sample comes from the top ten.

What the work shows at the level of the full study, not this receptor alone: The amount of clinical and demographic metadata varied by source and participant and was provided uncurated.

What was sequenced was peripheral blood. The sequence derives from a woman in her 70s with COVID-19, enrolled during active disease. The V gene is TRBV18 and the J gene is TRBJ2-7; 8 nucleotides in the junction match TRBD1. The bases are TGTGCCAGCTCACCGGGCGGACAGGGTACCTACGAGCAGTACTTC. Translated, it reads CASSPGGQGTYEQYF.